This T cell receptor (beta chain) was sequenced for a study of blood T cell repertoires in COVID-19. Study as a whole: The cDNA or gDNA used as material had been derived from T cells, B-cell-depleted T cells, or PBMCs.

Here immunoSEQ multiplex PCR was the method, and the copy in TCRdb shows in-frame clones only, minus some. The sample lists 250,000 or so clones; around nine tenths were seen once. CDR3 size: 12 residues. Trimming shortened V by 5 bases and J by 9 bases, and 11 bases separated the two germline ends. Germline CDR1 is MDHEN and CDR2 is SYDVKM. This sequence originates from a woman between 55 and 75 years old with COVID-19, enrolled during active disease. V is TRBV28 and J is TRBJ1-5; D remains ambiguous. Sequencing was performed on peripheral blood. This CDR3 reads CASSPFPWPQHF. CDR3 DNA sequence: TGTGCCAGCAGTCCCTTTCCCTGGCCCCAGCATTTT.